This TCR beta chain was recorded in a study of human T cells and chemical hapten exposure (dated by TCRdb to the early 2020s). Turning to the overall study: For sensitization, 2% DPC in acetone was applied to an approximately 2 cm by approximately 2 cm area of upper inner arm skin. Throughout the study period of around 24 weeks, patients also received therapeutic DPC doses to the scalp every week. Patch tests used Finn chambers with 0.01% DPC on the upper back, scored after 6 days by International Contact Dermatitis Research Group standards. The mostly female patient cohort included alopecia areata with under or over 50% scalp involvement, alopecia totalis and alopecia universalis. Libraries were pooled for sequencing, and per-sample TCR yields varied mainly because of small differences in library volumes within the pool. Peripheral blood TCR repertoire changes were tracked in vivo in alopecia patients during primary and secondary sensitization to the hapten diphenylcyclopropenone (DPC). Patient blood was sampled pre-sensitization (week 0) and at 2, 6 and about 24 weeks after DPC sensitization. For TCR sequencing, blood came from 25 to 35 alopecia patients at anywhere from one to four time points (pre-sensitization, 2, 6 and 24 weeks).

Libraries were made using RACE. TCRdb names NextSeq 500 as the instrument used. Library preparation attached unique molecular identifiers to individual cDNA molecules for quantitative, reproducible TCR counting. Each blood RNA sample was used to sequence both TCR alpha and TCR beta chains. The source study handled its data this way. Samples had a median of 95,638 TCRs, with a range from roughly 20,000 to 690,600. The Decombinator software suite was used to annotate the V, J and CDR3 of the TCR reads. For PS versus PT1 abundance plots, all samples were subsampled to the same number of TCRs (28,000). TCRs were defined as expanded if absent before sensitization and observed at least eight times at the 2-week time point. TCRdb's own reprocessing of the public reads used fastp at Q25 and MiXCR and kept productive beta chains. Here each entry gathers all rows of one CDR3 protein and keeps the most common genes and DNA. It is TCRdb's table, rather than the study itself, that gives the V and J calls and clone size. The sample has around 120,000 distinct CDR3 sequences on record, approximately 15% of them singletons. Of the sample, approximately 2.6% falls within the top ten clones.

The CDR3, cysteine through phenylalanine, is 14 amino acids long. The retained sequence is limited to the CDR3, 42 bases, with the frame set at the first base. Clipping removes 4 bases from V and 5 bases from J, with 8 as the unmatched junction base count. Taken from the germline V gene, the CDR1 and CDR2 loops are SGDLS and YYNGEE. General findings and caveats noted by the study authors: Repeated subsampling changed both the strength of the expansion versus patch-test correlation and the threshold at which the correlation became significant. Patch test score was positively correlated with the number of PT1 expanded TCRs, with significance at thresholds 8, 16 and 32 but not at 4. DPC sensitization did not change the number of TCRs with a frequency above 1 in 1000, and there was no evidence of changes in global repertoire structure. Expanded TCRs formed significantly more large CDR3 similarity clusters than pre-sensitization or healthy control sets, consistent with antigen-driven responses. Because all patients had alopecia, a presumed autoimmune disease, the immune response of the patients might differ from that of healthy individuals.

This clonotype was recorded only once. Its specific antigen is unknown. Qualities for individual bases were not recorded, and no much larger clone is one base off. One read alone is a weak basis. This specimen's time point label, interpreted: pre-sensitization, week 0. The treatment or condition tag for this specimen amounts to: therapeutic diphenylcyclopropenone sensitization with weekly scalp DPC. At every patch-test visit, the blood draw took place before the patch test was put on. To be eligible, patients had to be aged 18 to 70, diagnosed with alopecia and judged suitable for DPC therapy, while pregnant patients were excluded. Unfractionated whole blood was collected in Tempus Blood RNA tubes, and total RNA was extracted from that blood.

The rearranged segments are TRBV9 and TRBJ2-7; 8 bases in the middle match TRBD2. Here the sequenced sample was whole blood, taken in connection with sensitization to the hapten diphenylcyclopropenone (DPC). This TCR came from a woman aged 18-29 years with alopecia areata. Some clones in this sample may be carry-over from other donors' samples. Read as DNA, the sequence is TGTGCCAGCAGCCCACCGGGGGGGCAGAACGAGCAGTACTTC. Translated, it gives CASSPPGGQNEQYF.